The next 32 T cell receptor beta chains were all read from a single sample in a study of patients and donors after allogeneic stem cell transplantation. TCRdb re-called the RT-PCR reads with MiXCR, one entry per CDR3 protein. The sample lists roughly 940,000 distinct CDR3 sequences, approximately 19% occurring once. Sequenced sample: blood, either unsorted or a sorted T cell fraction (not recorded which). These TCRs come from a human donor who was either an allogeneic HSCT recipient or a stem cell or donor lymphocyte infusion donor (not recorded which). It is not recorded whose cells these are; they may come from a transplant donor.

The chain joins TRBV11-2 to TRBJ2-3, with TRBD2 matching over 9 bases. This CDR3 comprises 19 residues. The V segment lost 2 bases and the J segment 2 bases; nucleotides outside the gene matches: 14. The germline V gene encodes CDR1 SGHAT and CDR2 FQNNGV. The CDR3 sequence is CASSLFPRLAEPVTDTQYF. The DNA of the CDR3 is TGTGCCAGCAGCTTATTCCCGAGACTAGCGGAGCCGGTCACAGATACGCAGTATTTT.

This clonotype turned up a few times. The chain joins TRBV25-1 to TRBJ2-4; 7 bases map to TRBD2. Germline loops: CDR1 MGHDK, CDR2 SYGVNS. V lost 3 bases, J lost 4 bases, and 6 bases stayed unmatched. This CDR3 has 15 amino acids. As DNA, the CDR3 is TGTGCCAGCAGTGAGGGCGGGGGAGTTAAAAACATTCAGTACTTC. This codes for CASSEGGGVKNIQYF.

This clonotype was seen more than once but under ten times. The chain couples TRBV29-1 to TRBJ2-7, with unresolved D. V was cut by 4 bases and J by 4 bases, with 14 bases left in between. The V gene's germline CDR1 is SQVTM and CDR2 ANQGSEA. This CDR3 contains 13 residues. This chain's CDR3 is CSVAPFNGYEQYF. For the CDR3, the DNA is TGCAGCGTTGCACCTTTCAACGGTTACGAGCAGTACTTC.

This clonotype was observed a handful of times. The CDR3 loop is CAWSGTDNQPQHF. CDR3 sequence (DNA): TGTGCCTGGAGTGGGACAGACAATCAGCCCCAGCATTTT. V usage is TRBV30 and J usage is TRBJ1-5, with D maybe TRBD1 (6 bases). The CDR3 is made up of 13 amino acids. The germline V gene encodes CDR1 GTSNPN and CDR2 SVGIG (reference sequence). The V end lost 1 base, the J end lost 3 bases, and 7 bases lay between the germline ends. The full variable domain, in which reference TRBV30 and TRBJ1-5 provide the parts outside the CDR3, is SQTIHQWPATLVQPVGSPLSLECTVEGTSNPNLYWYRQAAGRGLQLLFYSVGIGQISSEVPQNLSASRPQDRQFILSSKKLLLSDSGFYLCAWSGTDNQPQHFGDGTRLSIL.

The chain links TRBV20-1 to TRBJ1-3; D gene ambiguous. CDR3 length equals 14 residues. Trimming took 3 bases from V and 0 from J, leaving 9 bases between them. Germline V gives CDR1 DFQATT, CDR2 SNEGSKA (reference sequence). CDR3 in DNA: TGCAGTGCTAGTCCCGGACTCTCTGGAAACACCATATATTTT. Its translation: CSASPGLSGNTIYF.

The sample holds a few counts of this clonotype. The chain carries TRBV29-1 and TRBJ1-1, with 9 positions matching TRBD1. V trimming: 6 bases; J trimming: 6 bases; junction bases outside the gene matches: 11. The CDR3 consists of 14 residues. Germline CDR1 SQVTM, CDR2 ANQGSEA. CDR3 nucleotides: TGCAGCGTGCGAACCCGGGACAGGGTGGCTGAAGCTTTCTTT. It codes for CSVRTRDRVAEAFF.

This chain joins TRBV9 and TRBJ2-5; 9 bases map to TRBD1. V shed 0 bases, J shed 7 bases, and the junction held 7 bases outside the gene matches. The CDR3 is made up of 15 amino acids. From germline, CDR1 is SGDLS and CDR2 YYNGEE. Here the CDR3 reads CASSVGDRASGTQYF. For the CDR3, the DNA is TGTGCCAGCAGCGTAGGGGACAGGGCCTCCGGGACCCAGTACTTC.

The chain links TRBV3-1 to TRBJ2-1, with 10 bases identical to TRBD2. Trimming took 2 bases from V and 5 from J; bases not matched to a gene: 6. CDR1 and CDR2 from the germline V gene are LGHDT and YNNKEL (reference sequence). The CDR3 has 16 amino acids. The CDR3 DNA follows: TGTGCCAGCAGCCAAAGATCCGGACTAGCGGACAATGAGCAGTTCTTC. Protein sequence: CASSQRSGLADNEQFF.

This clonotype occurred a few times. The chain has TRBV4-1 and TRBJ1-1, with D maybe TRBD1 (5 bases). The germline V gene encodes CDR1 MGHRA and CDR2 YSYEKL. Between the trimmed V and J ends, which lost 3 bases and 7 bases, there was a span of 15 bases. The CDR3 length is 14 residues. This CDR3 is CASSQGSGGGEAFF. CDR3 coding DNA: TGCGCCAGCAGCCAGGGATCGGGGGGGGGTGAAGCTTTCTTT.

This clonotype has just a few counts. The chain recombines TRBV12-3 or TRBV12-4 with TRBJ2-3, with no clear D. V shed 7 bases and J shed 4 bases, with 18 bases lying between them. The CDR3 is made up of 15 amino acids. DNA for the CDR3: TGTGCCAGCAAGACGGGCGGCTTGGGCGCAGATACGCAGTATTTT. Amino acids: CASKTGGLGADTQYF.

The chain carries TRBV6-5 and TRBJ1-3; no clear D gene. CDR3 length equals 15 residues. Per germline, CDR1 MNHEY and CDR2 SVGAGI. The V gene lost 4 bases and the J gene lost 0 bases, with 10 bases spanning the gap. The CDR3 protein is CASSSQYFSGNTIYF. DNA of the CDR3: TGTGCCAGCAGTTCCCAGTATTTCTCTGGAAACACCATATATTTT.

This chain links TRBV5-1 with TRBJ1-2, with TRBD1 matching over 10 bases. CDR1 is SGHRS, CDR2 YFSETQ, per germline. Trimming took 0 bases from V and 7 from J; bases not matched to a gene: 6. This CDR3 is built from 15 residues. The CDR3, as DNA: TGCGCCAGCAGCTTGGAGGGACAGGGGATTACTGGCTACACCTTC. Its protein is CASSLEGQGITGYTF.

The chain joins TRBV20-1 to TRBJ2-3, with D unresolved. Trimming cost V 1 base and J 2 bases, with 10 bases left between them. The CDR3 is 14 amino acids. Germline assignment: CDR1 DFQATT and CDR2 SNEGSKA (reference sequence). CDR3 bases: TGCAGTGCTAGAGTTGTTTTCTTCACAGATACGCAGTATTTT. It yields the protein CSARVVFFTDTQYF.

The table lists this clonotype with a few counts. The chain joins TRBV5-1 to TRBJ1-4; no clear D. V was trimmed by 0 bases and J by 0 bases, leaving 6 bases between them. This CDR3 comprises 15 residues. The germline V gene encodes CDR1 SGHRS and CDR2 YFSETQ. For the CDR3, the DNA is TGCGCCAGCAGCTTGGCACAGACAACTAATGAAAAACTGTTTTTT. Its protein is CASSLAQTTNEKLFF.

In its sample, this clonotype was seen a few times. The chain couples TRBV7-9 to TRBJ2-6; D unclear. V lost 5 bases and J 14 bases, leaving 16 bases between the germline ends. There are 13 residues in the CDR3. Germline-derived CDR1 and CDR2 are SEHNR and FQNEAQ (reference sequence). CDR3 amino acids: CASSPKDTALLTF. CDR3 bases: TGTGCCAGCAGCCCTAAAGATACGGCCCTCCTGACTTTC.

The chain recombines TRBV6-5 with TRBJ2-1; 8 bases fit TRBD2. The CDR3 runs 15 residues. The germline V gene encodes CDR1 MNHEY and CDR2 SVGAGI. The ends lost 4 bases at V and 5 bases at J; junction bases unmatched: 7. The CDR3: CASSFQRGQNNEQFF. The DNA of the CDR3 is TGTGCCAGCAGTTTCCAGCGGGGGCAAAACAATGAGCAGTTCTTC.

This clonotype was seen many times. The chain is built from TRBV12-3 or TRBV12-4 and TRBJ2-5; weak D call: TRBD1 (6 bases). Trimming stripped 7 bases from V and 4 bases from J, with 19 bases between. The CDR3 extends over 15 amino acids. CDR3 DNA sequence: TGTGCCAGCACCCCCATTCTGGGGGCGGGAGAGACCCAGTACTTC. This sequence encodes CASTPILGAGETQYF.

This clonotype has just a few counts. The chain employs TRBV9 and TRBJ2-2; 7 nucleotides match TRBD2. The CDR3 is 14 amino acids. Germline CDR1 reads SGDLS; CDR2 reads YYNGEE. V lost 5 bases, J lost 1 base, and 2 bases stayed unmatched. CDR3 DNA sequence: TGTGCCAGCAGACCTAGCGGGAACACCGGGGAGCTGTTTTTT. Its translation: CASRPSGNTGELFF.

The chain combines TRBV15 with TRBJ2-1, with 9 bases that match TRBD1. Germline loops: CDR1 LNHNV, CDR2 YYDKDF (reference sequence). The CDR3 contains 16 residues. Trimming at V came to 1 base and at J to 1 base, leaving 2 bases not matched to a gene. The CDR3 DNA reads as TGTGCCACCAGCAGAGGCGACAGGGGGTCCTACAATGAGCAGTTCTTC. It encodes CATSRGDRGSYNEQFF.

The sample holds many counts of this clonotype. This chain links TRBV5-1 with TRBJ2-7, with TRBD2 matching over 8 bases. V gave up 7 bases and J gave up 5 bases; unmatched junction bases: 8. Germline CDR1 is SGHRS and CDR2 is YFSETQ. The CDR3 contains 13 residues. CDR3 DNA: TGCGCCAGCGCCGAGACTAGCGACCACGAGCAGTACTTC. Its translation: CASAETSDHEQYF.

The chain couples TRBV20-1 to TRBJ2-3, with D possibly being TRBD2 (7 bases). In germline, CDR1 is DFQATT, CDR2 SNEGSKA (reference sequence). V was trimmed by 3 bases and J by 4 bases, leaving 14 bases between them. The CDR3 length is 14 residues. The CDR3 reads CSARSGGGPDTQYF. CDR3 DNA: TGCAGTGCTAGGAGCGGCGGGGGCCCAGATACGCAGTATTTT.

This clonotype was detected only a few times. The gene calls are TRBV3-1 and TRBJ2-3; TRBD2 aligns across 7 bases. V shed 1 base, J shed 2 bases, and the junction held 6 bases outside the gene matches. CDR1 LGHDT and CDR2 YNNKEL come from the germline V gene (reference sequence). The CDR3 sequence is 16 residues long. The CDR3 DNA reads as TGTGCCAGCAGCCAAGGCATAAGCGGGACCACAGATACGCAGTATTTT. Protein product: CASSQGISGTTDTQYF.

The chain links TRBV25-1 to TRBJ2-5; a possible D gene is TRBD1 (5 bases). Trimming pared 4 bases from V and 1 base from J, leaving 10 bases between. Germline CDR1 and CDR2: MGHDK and SYGVNS. CDR3 length: 14 amino acids. CDR3 in amino acids: CASSAQGSQETQYF. For the CDR3, the DNA is TGTGCCAGCAGTGCTCAGGGTTCCCAAGAGACCCAGTACTTC.

The chain employs TRBV15 and TRBJ1-2, with D tentatively TRBD1 (5 bases). Trimming cost V 0 bases and J 8 bases, with 10 bases left between them. Germline-derived CDR1 and CDR2 are LNHNV and YYDKDF (reference sequence). The CDR3 is 13 amino acids. The CDR3, as DNA: TGTGCCACCAGCAGAGAACCTCAGGGCGGCTACACCTTC. It translates to CATSREPQGGYTF.

The gene calls are TRBV6-6 and TRBJ1-6; D remains unclear. V lost 6 bases, J lost 9 bases, and 9 bases lay in between. Germline assignment: CDR1 MNHNY and CDR2 SVGAGI (reference sequence). The CDR3 is 12 residues long. In DNA form, the CDR3 reads TGTGCCAGCAGCCGGGTTCGTTCACCCCTCCACTTT. Translated, it gives CASSRVRSPLHF.

V is TRBV29-1 and J is TRBJ1-5; D remains ambiguous. Germline V lookup: CDR1 SQVTM, CDR2 ANQGSEA. Trimming removed 4 bases at V and 2 bases at J, with 15 bases between. The CDR3 has 15 amino acids. CDR3 nucleotide sequence: TGCAGCGTTGGTGAGGGTATGACGGGCAATCAGCCCCAGCATTTT. It translates to CSVGEGMTGNQPQHF.

This clonotype was seen a single time. This CDR3 is CASSLVIPGELFF. CDR3 bases: TGTGCCAGCAGTTTAGTAATACCCGGGGAGCTGTTTTTT. The V gene is TRBV12-3 or TRBV12-4, the J gene TRBJ2-2, with D hard to call. V lost 1 base to trimming and J lost 6 bases, with 6 bases between them. This CDR3 comprises 13 residues.

The CDR3 protein is CASSLGGRAQETQYF. The CDR3 DNA follows: TGTGCCAGCAGCTTGGGCGGGAGGGCCCAAGAGACCCAGTACTTC. The chain uses TRBV7-8 and TRBJ2-5; TRBD2 matches at 9 bases. Germline values: CDR1 SGHVS, CDR2 FQNEAQ. The ends lost 3 bases at V and 1 base at J; junction bases unmatched: 3. The CDR3 sequence is 15 residues long.

The CDR3 spells CASRPIAGGVAGANVLTF. Here the CDR3 DNA reads TGTGCCAGCAGACCCATCGCGGGGGGGGTAGCTGGGGCCAACGTCCTGACTTTC. This chain joins TRBV12-3 or TRBV12-4 and TRBJ2-6; 9 bases fit TRBD2. This CDR3 is built from 18 residues. With V trimmed by 6 bases and J by 2 bases, 11 bases remained unmatched.

This clonotype was seen more than once but under ten times. The rearrangement links TRBV28 to TRBJ2-1; D may match TRBD1 or TRBD2 (6 bases each). The CDR3 has 14 residues. Germline lookup yields CDR1 MDHEN and CDR2 SYDVKM. V was pared by 10 bases and J by 0 bases, with 13 bases between. The CDR3 region is CATRGHSSYNEQFF. The CDR3 DNA follows: TGTGCCACCCGGGGGCACAGCTCCTACAATGAGCAGTTCTTC.

There are many counts of this clonotype. The chain uses TRBV29-1 and TRBJ1-1, with TRBD1 identical over 7 bases. J gave up 5 bases and V 7 bases, and 10 bases lay outside the gene matches. This CDR3 comprises 13 residues. Germline loops: CDR1 SQVTM, CDR2 ANQGSEA. The CDR3: CSALRGRRTEAFF. In nucleotides, the CDR3 is TGCAGCGCACTCAGGGGGAGAAGGACTGAAGCTTTCTTT.

This clonotype was counted many times. The CDR3 DNA reads as TGCAGTGCTAGAGGAACAGGGGACTACGAGCAGTACTTC. Translating gives CSARGTGDYEQYF. The chain recombines TRBV20-1 with TRBJ2-7, with TRBD1 matching over 7 bases. V shed 1 base, J shed 3 bases, and the junction held 3 bases outside the gene matches. Germline V gene lookup returns CDR1 DFQATT and CDR2 SNEGSKA (reference sequence). The length of the CDR3 is 13 residues.